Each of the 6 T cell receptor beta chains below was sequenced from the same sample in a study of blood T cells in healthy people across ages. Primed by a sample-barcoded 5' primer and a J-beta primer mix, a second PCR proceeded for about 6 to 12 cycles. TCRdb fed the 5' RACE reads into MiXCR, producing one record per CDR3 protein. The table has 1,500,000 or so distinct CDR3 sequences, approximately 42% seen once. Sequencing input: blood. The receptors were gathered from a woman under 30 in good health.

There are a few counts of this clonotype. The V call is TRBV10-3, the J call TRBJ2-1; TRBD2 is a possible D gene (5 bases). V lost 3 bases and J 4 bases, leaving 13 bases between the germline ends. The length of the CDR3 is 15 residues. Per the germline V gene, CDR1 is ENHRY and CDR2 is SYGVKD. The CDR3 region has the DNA TGTGCCATCAGTGATCCGGGAATGGGGTACAATGAGCAGTTCTTC. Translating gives CAISDPGMGYNEQFF.

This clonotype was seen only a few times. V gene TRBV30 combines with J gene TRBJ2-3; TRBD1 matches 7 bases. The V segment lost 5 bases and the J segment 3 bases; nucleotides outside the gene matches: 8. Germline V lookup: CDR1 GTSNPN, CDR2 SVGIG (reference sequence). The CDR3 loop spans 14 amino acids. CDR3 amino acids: CAWARQGRTDTQYF. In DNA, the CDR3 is TGTGCCTGGGCGAGACAGGGTCGGACAGATACGCAGTATTTT.

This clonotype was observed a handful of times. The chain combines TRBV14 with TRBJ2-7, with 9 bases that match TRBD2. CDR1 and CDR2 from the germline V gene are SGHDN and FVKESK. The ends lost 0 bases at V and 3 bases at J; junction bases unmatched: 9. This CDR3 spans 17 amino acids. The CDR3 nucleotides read TGTGCCAGCAGCCAAGAACGGCCGGGACTAGCTTACTACGAGCAGTACTTC. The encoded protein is CASSQERPGLAYYEQYF.

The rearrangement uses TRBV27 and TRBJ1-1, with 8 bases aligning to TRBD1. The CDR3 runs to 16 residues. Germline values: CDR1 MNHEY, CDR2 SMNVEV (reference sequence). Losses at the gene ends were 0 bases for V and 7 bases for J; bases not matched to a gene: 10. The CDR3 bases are TGTGCCAGCAGTTTATCGCCCCAGGACAGGGCGGGTGAAGCTTTCTTT. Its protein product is CASSLSPQDRAGEAFF.

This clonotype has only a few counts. The CDR3 sequence: CASNRGGYSNQPQHF. The CDR3 coding sequence is TGTGCCAGCAATAGAGGCGGCTATAGCAATCAGCCCCAGCATTTT. This chain uses TRBV6-1 with TRBJ1-5; D not resolved. The V end lost 7 bases, the J end lost 0 bases, and 13 bases lay between the germline ends. The CDR3 runs 15 residues. From germline, CDR1 is MNHNS and CDR2 SASEGT.

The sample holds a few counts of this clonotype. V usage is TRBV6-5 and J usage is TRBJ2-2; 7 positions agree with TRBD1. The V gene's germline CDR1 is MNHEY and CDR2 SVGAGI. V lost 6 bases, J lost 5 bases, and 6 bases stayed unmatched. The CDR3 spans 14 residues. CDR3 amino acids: CASRKNRGTGELFF. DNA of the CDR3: TGTGCCAGCAGAAAGAACAGGGGAACCGGGGAGCTGTTTTTT.